This T cell receptor (beta chain) originates from a study of blood T cell repertoires in COVID-19. Study summary: Acute-phase and convalescent COVID-19 samples originated in the United States, Italy and Spain.

Germline V lookup: CDR1 ENHRY, CDR2 SYGVKD. The V and J ends lost 7 bases and 4 bases, in that order; junction bases with no gene match: 11. The CDR3 totals 15 residues. This clone has just one count. The protocol was immunoSEQ multiplex PCR, while the TCRdb copy is restricted to in-frame clones and leaves out a portion. The top ten hold 35% to 50% of the sample, which has some 150,000 clones, nearly 85% seen once. This chain uses TRBV10-3 with TRBJ1-1, with 8 bases fitting TRBD1. The sample consisted of peripheral blood. The TCR was taken from a human donor in a cohort sampled during active COVID-19. The CDR3 reads CAITAGTGSTTEAFF. For the CDR3, the DNA is TGTGCCATCACCGCGGGGACAGGATCGACCACTGAAGCTTTCTTT.